These 27 T cell receptor beta chains came from one sample sequenced in a study of memory B cells and T cells in multiple sclerosis. Clones were sequenced by immunoSEQ multiplex PCR, and TCRdb holds only the in-frame ones, with some missing. Counted here are roughly 30,000 clones, about 82% occurring once; the ten biggest clones make up roughly 3%. These TCRs' antigens remain unknown. After stimulus-free culture, autoproliferating CFSE-dim and non-proliferating CFSE-high T cells were sequenced separately. 5x10^7 CFSE-labeled PBMCs were cultured about seven days unstimulated, then replicate wells were pooled. The sample taken for sequencing was PBMCs from blood kept in culture. Every receptor here comes from a human donor with multiple sclerosis.

The chain joins TRBV19 to TRBJ2-3; 7 bases map to TRBD2. From germline, CDR1 is LNHDA and CDR2 SQIVND (reference sequence). V shed 5 bases and J 0 bases; nucleotides not matched to a gene: 8. This CDR3 comprises 16 residues. As DNA, the CDR3 is TGTGCCAGTAGTCCGCCCCGACTAGCTAGCACAGATACGCAGTATTTT. This codes for CASSPPRLASTDTQYF.

The chain combines TRBV19 with TRBJ1-5; the D is unclear. The V and J ends lost 1 base and 5 bases respectively, with 3 bases between them. The CDR3 totals 12 residues. Germline V gene data show CDR1 as LNHDA and CDR2 as SQIVND (reference sequence). DNA of the CDR3: TGTGCCAGTAGTATAGGGCATCAGCCCCAGCATTTT. Its protein product is CASSIGHQPQHF.

This sequence joins TRBV27 and TRBJ2-7, with 14 bases aligning to TRBD2. With 5 bases clipped from V and 6 bases from J, the junction kept 6 bases outside the gene matches. CDR3 length: 15 residues. Germline lookup yields CDR1 MNHEY and CDR2 SMNVEV (reference sequence). The chain's CDR3 is CASSPRTSGRSEQYF. As DNA, the CDR3 is TGTGCCAGCAGTCCTAGGACTAGCGGGAGGTCCGAGCAGTACTTC.

The chain is built from TRBV19 and TRBJ2-1, with 7 nucleotides matching TRBD1. Trimming took 2 bases from V and 5 from J; bases not matched to a gene: 6. The CDR3 is made up of 15 amino acids. From germline, CDR1 is LNHDA and CDR2 SQIVND (reference sequence). DNA of the CDR3: TGTGCCAGTAGTATACACAGGGGTATCAACAATGAGCAGTTCTTC. Protein: CASSIHRGINNEQFF.

The sample holds a few counts of this clone. The genes are TRBV6-5 and TRBJ1-4; 7 bases align to TRBD1. The junction had 9 bases not matched to a gene; V was cut back by 0 bases and J by 8 bases. CDR3 length equals 16 residues. Germline CDR1 and CDR2: MNHEY and SVGAGI. The DNA of the CDR3 is TGTGCCAGCAGTTACTCGCCAGACAGGGTAACGGAAAAACTGTTTTTT. This sequence encodes CASSYSPDRVTEKLFF.

The rearrangement joins TRBV4-2 to TRBJ2-2; tentatively, D is TRBD1 or TRBD2 (5 bases each). The CDR3 runs to 16 residues. Trimming shortened V by 4 bases and J by 3 bases, and 15 bases separated the two germline ends. Germline CDR1 is LGHNA and CDR2 is YNFKEQ. The CDR3 region has the DNA TGTGCCAGCAGCCCCACGGGGCTAGCCGACACCGGGGAGCTGTTTTTT. Its protein product is CASSPTGLADTGELFF.

This clone was seen once. The CDR3 here is CASIDARDRVTGELFF. The CDR3 nucleotides read TGTGCCAGTATTGATGCCCGGGACAGGGTCACCGGGGAGCTGTTTTTT. The chain has TRBV19 and TRBJ2-2; 9 nucleotides match TRBD1. With 7 bases clipped from V and 4 bases from J, the junction kept 10 bases outside the gene matches. Germline values: CDR1 LNHDA, CDR2 SQIVND (reference sequence). This CDR3 is built from 16 residues.

This rearrangement joins TRBV6-5 to TRBJ2-5; 8 bases map to TRBD2. With V trimmed by 3 bases and J by 5 bases, 5 bases remained unmatched. From germline, CDR1 is MNHEY and CDR2 SVGAGI. The CDR3 consists of 14 residues. Written as DNA, the CDR3 is TGTGCCAGCAGTTATACTCGGGGGGGGGAGACCCAGTACTTC. Translation gives CASSYTRGGETQYF.

J is TRBJ2-3 and V is TRBV9; 9 positions agree with TRBD1. With 3 bases clipped from V and 4 bases from J, the junction kept 6 bases outside the gene matches. CDR3 size: 15 residues. From germline, CDR1 is SGDLS and CDR2 YYNGEE. This chain's CDR3 is CASSGGDREADTQYF. The DNA for the CDR3 is TGTGCCAGCAGCGGGGGGGACAGGGAGGCAGATACGCAGTATTTT.

This chain connects TRBV5-6 to TRBJ2-7; 8 positions agree with TRBD1. There are 16 residues in the CDR3. In germline, CDR1 is SGHDT, CDR2 YYEEEE. V gave up 0 bases and J gave up 3 bases; unmatched junction bases: 8. The CDR3 region is CASSLVVDRALYEQYF. DNA of the CDR3: TGTGCCAGCAGCTTGGTAGTGGACAGGGCCCTCTACGAGCAGTACTTC. The whole variable domain, remainder taken from reference TRBV5-6 and TRBJ2-7, is DAGVTQSPTHLIKTRGQQVTLRCSPKSGHDTVSWYQQALGQGPQFIFQYYEEEERQRGNFPDRFSGHQFPNYSSELNVNALLLGDSALYLCASSLVVDRALYEQYFGPGTRLTVT.

The CDR3 reads CASRPQGAGNEKLFF. The CDR3 DNA reads as TGTGCCAGCAGACCACAGGGGGCAGGAAATGAAAAACTGTTTTTT. The V gene is TRBV6-1, the J gene TRBJ1-4, with TRBD1 matching 9 bases. V shed 6 bases, J shed 5 bases, and the junction held 7 bases outside the gene matches. There are 15 residues in the CDR3. The germline V gene has CDR1 MNHNS and CDR2 SASEGT.

The chain couples TRBV6-5 to TRBJ1-6; 8 nucleotides align to TRBD1. The trim removed 0 bases at V and 9 bases at J, leaving 7 bases unmatched. The CDR3 length is 16 residues. Germline CDR1 reads MNHEY; CDR2 reads SVGAGI. The DNA for the CDR3 is TGTGCCAGCAGTTACTCGCGGCAGGGGGCAGGTTCACCCCTCCACTTT. It specifies CASSYSRQGAGSPLHF.

The J gene is TRBJ2-4, the V gene TRBV27; perhaps TRBD1 as D (7 bases). Per the germline V gene, CDR1 is MNHEY and CDR2 is SMNVEV (reference sequence). This CDR3 contains 19 residues. The V end lost 2 bases, the J end lost 0 bases, and 20 bases lay between the germline ends. The CDR3 nucleotides are TGTGCCAGCAGTTTAGTGGCAGGGGGGTATCCGATAGCCAAAAACATTCAGTACTTC. Its protein product is CASSLVAGGYPIAKNIQYF.

The J gene is TRBJ2-1, the V gene TRBV1; the table's D call, TRBD2, has no DNA check behind it. TRBV1 represents a pseudogene. This CDR3 has 20 residues. The CDR3 nucleotides read TGCACCAGCAGCCCGAATGAGCTAGCGGGGGGGCAAAAAACCTACAATGAGCAGTTCTTC. Translating it yields CTSSPNELAGGQKTYNEQFF.

This clone is deemed medium-sized (0.01 to 0.1%). The genes are TRBV6-6 and TRBJ2-7; 7 bases match TRBD1. The CDR3 contains 15 residues. CDR1 and CDR2 (germline): MNHNY, SVGAGI (reference sequence). The V segment lost 5 bases and the J segment 4 bases; nucleotides outside the gene matches: 11. CDR3 amino acids: CASSPPGRGSYEQYF. The CDR3 region has the DNA TGTGCCAGCAGTCCTCCCGGCAGGGGGTCGTACGAGCAGTACTTC.

The rearrangement uses TRBV5-4 and TRBJ1-2; 7 bases are shared with TRBD1. The germline gives CDR1 SGHNT, CDR2 YYREEE (reference sequence). The ends lost 4 bases at V and 5 bases at J; junction bases unmatched: 14. The CDR3 sequence is 16 residues long. The CDR3 reads CASSEPLQGIGYGYTF. CDR3 nucleotides: TGTGCCAGCAGCGAACCTCTACAGGGGATCGGGTATGGCTACACCTTC.

This clone is a singleton in its sample. The chain links TRBV11-1 to TRBJ2-1; no clear D gene. Trimming removed 7 bases from V and 3 bases from J, with 16 bases in between. Germline CDR1 is SGHAT and CDR2 is FQDESV (reference sequence). The CDR3 is made up of 15 amino acids. Here the CDR3 reads CASTKALGNYNEQFF. The CDR3 bases are TGTGCCAGCACGAAAGCCTTGGGGAACTACAATGAGCAGTTCTTC.

The chain links TRBV7-2 to TRBJ1-2; no firm D call. CDR3 size: 12 residues. Trimming removed 0 bases from V and 8 bases from J, with 7 bases in between. Germline CDR1 reads SGHTA; CDR2 reads FQGNSA. The CDR3, as DNA: TGTGCCAGCAGCTTAGCAGGGATCGGCTACACCTTC. It translates to CASSLAGIGYTF.

The V call is TRBV9, the J call TRBJ1-3, with D tentatively TRBD1 (6 bases). The germline V and J ends were trimmed by 2 bases and 0 bases, with 9 bases remaining between them. This CDR3 is built from 15 residues. Germline assignment: CDR1 SGDLS and CDR2 YYNGEE. CDR3 sequence reads: CASSVEQGSGNTIYF. In DNA, the CDR3 is TGTGCCAGCAGCGTGGAACAGGGCTCTGGAAACACCATATATTTT.

This clone was observed a few times. This chain uses TRBV7-9 with TRBJ1-1; D gene ambiguous. V lost 5 bases and J 1 base, leaving 8 bases between the germline ends. The CDR3 loop spans 13 amino acids. The germline CDR1 and CDR2 sequences are SEHNR and FQNEAQ (reference sequence). The CDR3 DNA reads as TGTGCCAGCAGCCCTCGACCGAACACTGAAGCTTTCTTT. Its protein product is CASSPRPNTEAFF.

The V gene is TRBV9, the J gene TRBJ2-1; either TRBD1 or TRBD2 may fit D (5 bases each). With 0 bases removed from V and 7 bases from J, the gap between germline ends came to 14 bases. CDR3 length equals 15 residues. Looked up from germline, CDR1 is SGDLS and CDR2 is YYNGEE. DNA for the CDR3: TGTGCCAGCAGCGTAGGACAGCTCGGGGTAAATGAGCAGTTCTTC. Translating it yields CASSVGQLGVNEQFF.

The chain recombines TRBV14 with TRBJ2-1; no firm D call. V lost 3 bases, J lost 12 bases, and 12 bases lay in between. The CDR3 covers 12 residues. Germline V gives CDR1 SGHDN, CDR2 FVKESK. CDR3 in DNA: TGTGCCAGCAGCCACGAGCCCCGATGGCAGTTCTTC. Protein: CASSHEPRWQFF.

The rearrangement links TRBV19 to TRBJ2-7; no clear D gene. The germline V gene encodes CDR1 LNHDA and CDR2 SQIVND (reference sequence). V lost 4 bases to trimming and J lost 0 bases, with 13 bases between them. The CDR3 has 15 amino acids. CDR3 residues: CASSTSLALSYEQYF. DNA for the CDR3: TGTGCCAGTAGTACCTCTTTGGCACTCTCCTACGAGCAGTACTTC.

This clone was detected only a few times. The chain links TRBV6-4 to TRBJ2-2, with D unclear. This CDR3 spans 13 amino acids. In germline, CDR1 is MRHNA, CDR2 SNTAGT. Trimming pared 2 bases from V and 7 bases from J, leaving 8 bases between. The chain's CDR3 is CASSDPPGGELFF. The CDR3 DNA is TGTGCCAGCAGTGACCCTCCGGGCGGGGAGCTGTTTTTT.

The chain links TRBV5-4 to TRBJ1-1; no firm D call. The V gene lost 2 bases and the J gene lost 3 bases, with 11 bases spanning the gap. The CDR3 totals 14 residues. In germline, CDR1 is SGHNT, CDR2 YYREEE (reference sequence). The CDR3 reads CASSLEGSYTEAFF. DNA for the CDR3: TGTGCCAGCAGCTTAGAGGGTTCTTACACTGAAGCTTTCTTT.

The rearrangement joins TRBV6-1 to TRBJ1-2, with D possibly TRBD1 on 5 matching bases. This CDR3 has 13 amino acids. CDR1 and CDR2 (germline): MNHNS, SASEGT. V was trimmed by 7 bases and J by 2 bases, leaving 11 bases between them. The CDR3 DNA is TGTGCCAGCACCGAGAGGGGAAACTATGGCTACACCTTC. Its protein product is CASTERGNYGYTF.

V and J are TRBV19 and TRBJ2-5; tentative D call: TRBD2 (6 bases). This CDR3 is 12 amino acids long. Trimming left V 3 bases short and J 5 bases short, with 7 bases between. The V gene's germline CDR1 is LNHDA and CDR2 SQIVND (reference sequence). CDR3 loop: CASSIGGETQYF. The DNA of the CDR3 is TGTGCCAGTAGTATTGGGGGGGAGACCCAGTACTTC.